This TCR beta chain came from a study of breast tumors, draining lymph nodes, adjacent tissues. The CDR3 runs to 16 residues. Trimming at V came to 5 bases and at J to 8 bases, leaving 12 bases not matched to a gene. The germline V gene has CDR1 SNHLY and CDR2 FYNNEI. Breast cancer patients provided tissue from their axillary draining lymph nodes. General study findings and limits: Tumor TCR diversity was below lymph nodes but above nontumor tissue. Most tumor T cells seemingly derive from lymph node, then expand in tumor. That most tumor T cells come from lymph nodes remained unproven.

A remark on this clonotype: Its antigen is undetermined.

TCRdb reprocessed the multiplex PCR reads with MiXCR, giving one entry per CDR3 protein. The sample has around 190,000 distinct CDR3 sequences, approximately 33% seen once. The sample taken for sequencing was axillary lymph node tissue. This chain links TRBV2 with TRBJ1-4; 9 bases are shared with TRBD1. This clonotype was obtained from a female donor with breast cancer. Some clones in this sample may be carry-over from other donors' samples. CDR3 sequence reads: CASSYGQGTFYEKLFF. Here the CDR3 DNA reads TGTGCCAGCAGTTACGGACAGGGGACATTTTACGAAAAACTGTTTTTT. Together with reference TRBV2 and TRBJ1-4, the CDR3 gives the full variable domain: EPEVTQTPSHQVTQMGQEVILRCVPISNHLYFYWYRQILGQKVEFLVSFYNNEISEKSEIFDDQFSVERPDGSNFTLKIRSTKLEDSAMYFCASSYGQGTFYEKLFFGSGTQLSVL.